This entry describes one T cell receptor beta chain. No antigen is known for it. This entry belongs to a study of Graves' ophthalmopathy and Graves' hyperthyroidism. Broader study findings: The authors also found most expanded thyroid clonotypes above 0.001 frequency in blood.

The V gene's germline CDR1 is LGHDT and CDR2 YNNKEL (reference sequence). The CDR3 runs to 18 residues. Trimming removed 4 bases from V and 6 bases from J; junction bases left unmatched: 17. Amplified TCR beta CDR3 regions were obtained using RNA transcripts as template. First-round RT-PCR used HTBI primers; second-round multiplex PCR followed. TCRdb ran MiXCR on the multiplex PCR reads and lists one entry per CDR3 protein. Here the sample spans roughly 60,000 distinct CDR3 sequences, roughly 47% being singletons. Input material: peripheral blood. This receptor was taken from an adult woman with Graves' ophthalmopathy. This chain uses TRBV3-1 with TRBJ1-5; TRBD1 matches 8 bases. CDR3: CASSPISLRVQGVQPQHF. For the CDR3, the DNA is TGTGCCAGCAGCCCAATCAGTTTGCGGGTACAGGGGGTTCAGCCCCAGCATTTT.